This is a list of T cell receptor beta chains from one sample in a study of blood T cells in healthy people across ages. TCRdb ran MiXCR on the 5' RACE reads and lists one entry per CDR3 protein. The data contain nearly 800,000 distinct CDR3 sequences, roughly three fifths of them seen just once; the ten biggest clones take up more than 25%. Sequenced: blood. These receptors were obtained from a man aged 40-49 years in good health. Both conserved end residues are part of each CDR3.

V: TRBV7-3
CDR3: CASSPDTPSYEQYF

V: TRBV3-1
CDR3: CASALSSGADTQYF

V: TRBV20-1
CDR3: CSARRTGTNYGYTF

V: TRBV7-9
CDR3: CASSLPGLAGGLNTQYF

V: TRBV29-1
CDR3: CSVESRAGVSYEQYF

V: TRBV20-1
CDR3: CSARWMRTEAFF

V: TRBV15
CDR3: CATSGGTSQETQYF

V: TRBV28
CDR3: CASSFAAGYTDTQYF

V: TRBV7-8
CDR3: CASSRNTEGGNQPQHF

V: TRBV6-4
CDR3: CASSVVGAGYNEQFF

V: TRBV29-1
CDR3: CSVEDDGLEGKGYEQYF

V: TRBV18
CDR3: CASSTKQGNEQYF

V: TRBV20-1
CDR3: CSAELTGEETQYF

V: TRBV21-1
CDR3: CANSCTPIQETQYF

V: TRBV7-9
CDR3: CASSLGGLADQETQYF

V: TRBV20-1
CDR3: CSARTGTGSREQYF

V: TRBV19
CDR3: CASSIRVAYEQYF

V: TRBV29-1
CDR3: CSALTSGSGEQYF

V: TRBV3-1
CDR3: CASSQEWGTGSSKNIQYF

V: TRBV18
CDR3: CASSPKSTGTDTQYF

V: TRBV5-1
CDR3: CASRAMTVNEQYF

V: TRBV6-2/TRBV6-3
CDR3: CATDPPGGAETQYF

V: TRBV5-1
CDR3: CASSKVGTGGFGTEAFF

V: TRBV7-6
CDR3: CASSKPRGVGETQYF

V: TRBV16
CDR3: CASSPPLGDYEQYF

V: TRBV15
CDR3: CATSRGVTGVADTQYF

V: TRBV6-2/TRBV6-3
CDR3: CASCTGGPADTQYF

V: TRBV6-4
CDR3: CASSDITGTGELFF

V: TRBV5-1
CDR3: CASSIYGNEQYF

V: TRBV11-3
CDR3: CASSPPPAGVETQYF

V: TRBV30
CDR3: CAWKTALNYGYTF

V: TRBV4-1
CDR3: CASSQGPSKGVTEAFF

V: TRBV11-2
CDR3: CASSLVASKNIQYF

V: TRBV12-3/TRBV12-4
CDR3: CASSHQAGGLSNEQFF

V: TRBV2
CDR3: CASSQEQGTSNYGYTF

V: TRBV25-1
CDR3: CASRTTGEASPLHF

V: TRBV28
CDR3: CASSGSDSTSYNEQFF